These T cell receptor beta chains were read from a single sample in a study of cytomegalovirus exposure and HLA in healthy donors. Generated by immunoSEQ multiplex PCR, the TCRdb table keeps only in-frame clones and is missing some. The sample includes about 150,000 clones, more than 70% of them seen just once. Sequencing used PBMCs. The source is a woman aged 35 to 49 in good health and CMV-seronegative. CDR3s include the opening cysteine and the closing phenylalanine or tryptophan. Each record gives: D gene, clone size, V gene, J gene, CDR3 DNA, CDR3 protein. D genes are given only for firm matches. Size tells how often a clone was seen (once, few, many) or the class of an expanded clone, and some rows leave it out.

.	.	TRBV5-4	TRBJ2-5	TGTGCCAGCAGCTCCGGGGAGTCAGGAAAGACCCAGTACTTC	CASSSGESGKTQYF
TRBD1	few	TRBV5-5	TRBJ1-3	TGTGCCAGCAGCTTGGGGAATAGGGGGCGAGGAGGAAACACCATATATTTT	CASSLGNRGRGGNTIYF
.	.	TRBV13	TRBJ2-7	TGTGCCAGCAGCCCGGGGCGGGGGCGATCCTACGAGCAGTACTTC	CASSPGRGRSYEQYF
TRBD2	.	TRBV19	TRBJ2-1	TGTGCCAGTAGTCCCTTGATGGGGCGGGGGGGGCCCAATGAGCAGTTCTTC	CASSPLMGRGGPNEQFF
TRBD2	.	TRBV7-2	TRBJ2-1	TGTGCCAGCAGCCACCAGCGGGGGCGGTCCAATGAGCAGTTCTTC	CASSHQRGRSNEQFF
.	.	TRBV18	TRBJ2-7	TGTGCCAGCTCACCGGCGGGGTTTGAGGTGCAGTACTTC	CASSPAGFEVQYF
.	.	TRBV4-1	TRBJ1-6	TGCGCCAGCAGCCAAGTGATCCAGGGGAATTCACCCCTCCACTTT	CASSQVIQGNSPLHF
.	.	TRBV11-2	TRBJ2-7	TGTGCCAGCAGCGAAACCACAGGCAAGAACCCCTCCTACGAGCAGTACTTC	CASSETTGKNPSYEQYF
.	few	TRBV19	TRBJ1-2	TGTGCCAGTAGTAGCCCCGGGGTGTGGGCCAACTATGGCTACACCTTC	CASSSPGVWANYGYTF
.	once	TRBV9	TRBJ2-3	TGTGCCAGCAGCGGAGCGGACCTGAGCACAGATACGCAGTATTTT	CASSGADLSTDTQYF
TRBD2	.	TRBV4-1	TRBJ2-7	TGCGCCAGCAGCCAAGTAGCTAGCGGGAGATTCTACGAGCAGTACTTC	CASSQVASGRFYEQYF
TRBD2	.	TRBV5-4	TRBJ2-7	TGTGCCAGCAGTTCCGGGACTAGCGGGGGACTCTCCTACGAGCAGTACTTC	CASSSGTSGGLSYEQYF
TRBD1	.	TRBV7-7	TRBJ1-4	TGTGCCAGCAGTTCGGACAGGGGCGAAAAACTGTTTTTT	CASSSDRGEKLFF
.	.	TRBV6-5	TRBJ1-2	TGTGCCACCACCTCGGGGCAGGGAGGGTGGTATGGCTACACCTTC	CATTSGQGGWYGYTF
.	.	TRBV19	TRBJ2-3	TGTGCCAGTAGTATCTACACAGATACGCAGTATTTT	CASSIYTDTQYF
TRBD1	.	TRBV9	TRBJ1-6	TGTGCCAGCAGCGTAGAGGGGACAGGGGGTTCACCCCTCCACTTT	CASSVEGTGGSPLHF
.	.	TRBV6-6	TRBJ1-1	TGTGCCAGCAGTGGGCAGGGGCCCATGAACACTGAAGCTTTCTTT	CASSGQGPMNTEAFF
TRBD1	.	TRBV5-1	TRBJ2-2	TGCGCCAGCAGCTTTCTATTAGACAGGGGAAACACCGGGGAGCTGTTTTTT	CASSFLLDRGNTGELFF
.	few	TRBV6-1	TRBJ2-2	TGTGCCAGCAGTGAAGGGCCGAGGGACACCGGGGAGCTGTTTTTT	CASSEGPRDTGELFF
TRBD1	.	TRBV28	TRBJ2-7	TGTGCCAGCAGTACGGGACAGCAATACGAGCAGTACTTC	CASSTGQQYEQYF
TRBD1	.	TRBV4-2	TRBJ2-7	TGTGCCAGCAGCCAGGCAGGACAGGGCACCTACGAGCAGTACTTC	CASSQAGQGTYEQYF
TRBD2	once	TRBV9	TRBJ2-2	TGTGCCAGCAGCGAGGGGACTAGTGCCGGGGAGCTGTTTTTT	CASSEGTSAGELFF
.	.	TRBV2	TRBJ1-2	TGTGCCAGCAGTTTATTTCAGGGCGGCGGCTACACCTTC	CASSLFQGGGYTF
TRBD1	.	TRBV30	TRBJ1-6	TGTGCCTGGAGTTCGACAGGGAATTCACCCCTCCACTTT	CAWSSTGNSPLHF
.	.	TRBV7-9	TRBJ2-5	TGTGCCAGCAGGGGGGGGGCACTCCCATTGTACTTC	CASRGGALPLYF
.	few	TRBV9	TRBJ2-3	TGTGCCAGCAGCGTATACAGTAGCACAGATACGCAGTATTTT	CASSVYSSTDTQYF
TRBD1	.	TRBV2	TRBJ2-1	TGTGCCAGTGACAGGGGGCGGTTCGATGAGCAGTTCTTC	CASDRGRFDEQFF
.	.	TRBV6-1	TRBJ2-6	TGTGCCAGCAGTGGAAGGACAGCAGGGGCCAACGTCCTGACTTTC	CASSGRTAGANVLTF
.	.	TRBV14	TRBJ1-6	TGTGCCAGCAGCCCACCCGGTCTGAGGTCACCCCTCCACTTT	CASSPPGLRSPLHF
TRBD2	few	TRBV2	TRBJ2-2	TGTGCCAGCAGCAAGGGACTAGCGGGGAACACCGGGGAGCTGTTTTTT	CASSKGLAGNTGELFF
TRBD1	few	TRBV6-4	TRBJ1-4	TGTGCCAGACGGGACAGGGAGGCAACTAATGAAAAACTGTTTTTT	CARRDREATNEKLFF
.	.	TRBV6-5	TRBJ1-2	TGTGCCAGCAGTCAGACAGGTTTCGGCTACACCTTC	CASSQTGFGYTF
TRBD2	.	TRBV5-1	TRBJ2-3	TGCGCCAGCAGCTTGGTATCTAGCGGGAGGGCCACAGATACGCAGTATTTT	CASSLVSSGRATDTQYF